These 3 T cell receptor beta chains share one sample of origin, sequenced in a study of blood T cell repertoires in COVID-19. Repertoires were generated with immunoSEQ multiplex PCR, while TCRdb's copy carries only in-frame clones and drops some. The sample carries 75,000 to 90,000 clones, roughly 80% recorded once. Sequenced: peripheral blood. These TCRs come from a man older than 75 with active or convalescent COVID-19.

V usage is TRBV18 and J usage is TRBJ2-1; no clear D. V was pared by 0 bases and J by 5 bases, with 8 bases between. This CDR3 comprises 14 residues. Germline CDR1 KGHSH, CDR2 LQKENI. CDR3 DNA sequence: TGTGCCAGCTCACCACCTGGGCCCAACAATGAGCAGTTCTTC. This translates into CASSPPGPNNEQFF.

V usage is TRBV2 and J usage is TRBJ2-5; D perhaps matches TRBD1 (5 bases). Trimming removed 5 bases at V and 6 bases at J, with 13 bases between. CDR3 size: 13 residues. The germline V gene has CDR1 SNHLY and CDR2 FYNNEI. DNA of the CDR3: TGTGCCAGCAGTAATCCCACAGGCCAGACCCAGTACTTC. Translated: CASSNPTGQTQYF.

The chain has TRBV3-1 (or the pseudogene TRBV3-2) and TRBJ1-2, with 7 bases identical to TRBD1. This CDR3 has 12 amino acids. From germline, CDR1 is LGHDT and CDR2 YNNKEL (reference sequence). Trimming removed 4 bases from V and 6 bases from J; junction bases left unmatched: 2. CDR3 loop: CASSRQGHGYTF. The CDR3 nucleotides read TGTGCCAGCAGCCGACAGGGCCATGGCTACACCTTC.